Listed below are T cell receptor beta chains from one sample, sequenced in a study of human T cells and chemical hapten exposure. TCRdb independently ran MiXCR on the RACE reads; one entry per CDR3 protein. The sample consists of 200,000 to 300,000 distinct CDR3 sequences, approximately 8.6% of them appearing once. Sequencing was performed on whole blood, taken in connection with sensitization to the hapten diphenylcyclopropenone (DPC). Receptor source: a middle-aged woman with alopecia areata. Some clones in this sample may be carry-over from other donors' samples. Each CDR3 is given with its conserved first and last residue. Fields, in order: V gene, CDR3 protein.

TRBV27	CASSFFGLPNEQFF
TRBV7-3	CASSLTRTETQYF
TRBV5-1	CASSLAGRASGNTIYF
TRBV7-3	CASRETSGSYNEQFF
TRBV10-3	CAISGQGALGSYEQYF
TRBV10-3	CAISEPGYNEQFF
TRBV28	CASSPGTRLMGQYF
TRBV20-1	CSAPTETRTYEQYF
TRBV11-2	CASSLVVSGKNIQYF
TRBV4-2	CASSQEGGSGNTQYF
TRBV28	CASSVAGAFEETQYF
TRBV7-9	CASSFLENTEAFF
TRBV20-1	CSAGRGGRPLTDTQYF
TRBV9	CASSVITSGYNEQFF
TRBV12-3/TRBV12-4	CASSLGSETPFF
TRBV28	CASSLRGGEADTQYF
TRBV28	CASTSSVVGYEQYF
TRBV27	CASRDDLGAKNIQYF
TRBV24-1	CATSETSLISTGELFF
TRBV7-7	CASSPTSGFGEQYF
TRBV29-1	CSVEAGETSGNTIYF
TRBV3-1	CASSQEGYYEQYF